These 28 T cell receptor beta chains were all obtained from the same sample, sequenced in a study of cytomegalovirus exposure and HLA in healthy donors. Primers: 60 Vbeta forward and 13 Jbeta reverse. Profiled with immunoSEQ multiplex PCR; TCRdb holds only in-frame clones, not every one. The repertoire holds about 180,000 clones, 82% seen once, with approximately 1.4% in the top ten. The sample was PBMCs. These receptors originate from a man aged 35 to 55 in good health and CMV-seronegative.

The rearrangement joins TRBV19 to TRBJ2-7; D possibly corresponds to TRBD1 (5 bases). The CDR3 has 14 residues. V was clipped by 3 bases and J by 6 bases, with 15 bases between them. Per the germline V gene, CDR1 is LNHDA and CDR2 is SQIVND (reference sequence). The CDR3 reads CASSIRQGGTEQYF. CDR3 DNA sequence: TGTGCCAGTAGTATCCGTCAGGGCGGAACCGAGCAGTACTTC.

The chain links TRBV30 to TRBJ1-2; 10 bases fit TRBD1. The ends lost 2 bases at V and 8 bases at J; junction bases unmatched: 8. This CDR3 region has 14 residues. Germline CDR1 GTSNPN, CDR2 SVGIG (reference sequence). The CDR3 DNA reads as TGTGCCTGGAGTTATACCGGGACAGGGGTAGGCTACACCTTC. Protein: CAWSYTGTGVGYTF.

The V gene is TRBV5-1, the J gene TRBJ1-1; perhaps TRBD1 as D (6 bases). CDR1 and CDR2 from the germline V gene are SGHRS and YFSETQ. The CDR3 is made up of 15 amino acids. V lost 3 bases to trimming and J lost 1 base, with 13 bases between them. CDR3 loop: CASSSRGQPNTEAFF. In nucleotides, the CDR3 is TGCGCCAGCAGCTCCCGCGGACAGCCGAACACTGAAGCTTTCTTT. Full variable domain (rest looked up from reference TRBV5-1 and TRBJ1-1): KAGVTQTPRYLIKTRGQQVTLSCSPISGHRSVSWYQQTPGQGLQFLFEYFSETQRNKGNFPGRFSGRQFSNSRSEMNVSTLELGDSALYLCASSSRGQPNTEAFFGQGTRLTVV.

The chain links TRBV7-2 to TRBJ2-2; TRBD2 agrees at 10 bases. V lost 0 bases and J lost 6; bases outside the gene matches: 7. The CDR3 consists of 17 residues. CDR1 is SGHTA, CDR2 FQGNSA, per germline. CDR3 sequence: CASSLAHQAGGSGELFF. Written as DNA, the CDR3 is TGTGCCAGCAGCTTAGCGCATCAAGCGGGAGGGTCCGGGGAGCTGTTTTTT.

The rearrangement links TRBV27 to TRBJ1-2, with 11 positions matching TRBD1. The CDR3 is made up of 15 amino acids. CDR1 MNHEY and CDR2 SMNVEV come from the germline V gene (reference sequence). Trimming at V came to 5 bases and at J to 4 bases, leaving 6 bases not matched to a gene. CDR3 DNA: TGTGCCAGCAGTCCAAGGGACAGGGGGGTCTATGGCTACACCTTC. This translates into CASSPRDRGVYGYTF.

The chain employs TRBV19 and TRBJ2-5, with TRBD2 matching 8 bases. The CDR3 is 16 amino acids. CDR1 and CDR2 (germline): LNHDA, SQIVND (reference sequence). Trimming removed 3 bases from V and 5 bases from J; junction bases left unmatched: 11. The CDR3 DNA reads TGTGCCAGTAGTATTGTGGCGGGAGGTCAGCGGGAGACCCAGTACTTC. It codes for CASSIVAGGQRETQYF.

This clone was seen a handful of times. The chain has TRBV27 and TRBJ2-3; D possibly corresponds to TRBD2 (6 bases). V lost 1 base, J lost 0 bases, and 14 bases lay in between. This CDR3 contains 17 residues. Germline CDR1 and CDR2: MNHEY and SMNVEV (reference sequence). CDR3 sequence: CASSLLGLQASTDTQYF. CDR3 in DNA: TGTGCCAGCAGTTTATTGGGACTCCAAGCAAGCACAGATACGCAGTATTTT.

J is TRBJ2-7 and V is TRBV19, with 9 bases identical to TRBD2. The CDR3 extends over 16 amino acids. The ends lost 6 bases at V and 5 bases at J; junction bases unmatched: 14. CDR1 is LNHDA, CDR2 SQIVND, per germline (reference sequence). Here the CDR3 reads CASSDKISGRRDEQYF. The CDR3 DNA reads TGTGCCAGTAGCGACAAAATTAGCGGGAGACGAGACGAGCAGTACTTC.

This clone was detected only once. The rearrangement joins TRBV15 to TRBJ2-3, with D maybe TRBD2 (6 bases). CDR3 length equals 15 residues. Germline loops: CDR1 LNHNV, CDR2 YYDKDF (reference sequence). Trimming took 1 base from V and 6 from J, leaving 14 bases between them. The DNA for the CDR3 is TGTGCCACCAGCAGAGCTGGTCTGGGGAGGGATACGCAGTATTTT. This codes for CATSRAGLGRDTQYF.

The rearrangement joins TRBV2 to TRBJ1-1, with TRBD1 matching 11 bases. Per germline, CDR1 SNHLY and CDR2 FYNNEI. The CDR3 has 16 residues. The V segment lost 8 bases and the J segment 3 bases; nucleotides outside the gene matches: 11. Here the CDR3 DNA reads TGTGCCAGCCGGTGGACAGGGGGCTTAGGGGACACTGAAGCTTTCTTT. It is translated as CASRWTGGLGDTEAFF.

The chain is built from TRBV28 and TRBJ2-3, with 8 bases identical to TRBD1. The V gene's germline CDR1 is MDHEN and CDR2 SYDVKM. V shed 8 bases, J shed 3 bases, and the junction held 10 bases outside the gene matches. CDR3 length equals 15 residues. The CDR3 region is CASHSPDRATDTQYF. The CDR3 DNA reads TGTGCCAGCCACTCACCGGACAGGGCGACAGATACGCAGTATTTT.

The V call is TRBV5-1, the J call TRBJ2-1; TRBD2 matches 11 bases. The junction had 7 bases not matched to a gene; V was cut back by 1 base and J by 7 bases. The CDR3 loop spans 16 amino acids. In germline, CDR1 is SGHRS, CDR2 YFSETQ. CDR3 DNA: TGCGCCAGCAGCTTGCAAACTAGGACTAGCGGGAATGAGCAGTTCTTC. This encodes CASSLQTRTSGNEQFF.

The chain employs TRBV5-4 and TRBJ2-2; 10 nucleotides match TRBD1. J lost 4 bases, V lost 4 bases, and 4 bases had no gene match. CDR3 length: 15 amino acids. CDR1 SGHNT and CDR2 YYREEE come from the germline V gene (reference sequence). The CDR3 nucleotides are TGTGCCAGCAGCCAAGGGACAGGGGCCACCGGGGAGCTGTTTTTT. Translating it yields CASSQGTGATGELFF.

The genes are TRBV2 and TRBJ2-3, with D tentatively TRBD2 (5 bases). This CDR3 comprises 14 residues. The germline gives CDR1 SNHLY, CDR2 FYNNEI. The ends were cut back, 9 bases at V and 2 bases at J, with 15 bases in the middle. This chain's CDR3 is CARGSVTPTDTQYF. The CDR3 nucleotides read TGTGCCAGGGGTAGCGTAACACCCACAGATACGCAGTATTTT.

This chain uses TRBV4-1 with TRBJ1-5; TRBD1 might be the D (5 bases). The germline V and J ends were trimmed by 3 bases and 2 bases, with 14 bases remaining between them. Germline CDR1 is MGHRA and CDR2 is YSYEKL. This CDR3 is 16 amino acids long. The chain's CDR3 is CASSHGFGRGNQPQHF. The DNA for the CDR3 is TGCGCCAGCAGCCACGGATTTGGCAGGGGCAATCAGCCCCAGCATTTT.

This chain uses TRBV28 with TRBJ1-2; D possibly corresponds to TRBD1 (5 bases). Trimming removed 5 bases from V and 1 base from J, with 17 bases in between. Germline loops: CDR1 MDHEN, CDR2 SYDVKM. The CDR3 has 16 amino acids. The CDR3 sequence is CASSPSLGVFNYGYTF. CDR3 coding DNA: TGTGCCAGCAGTCCCAGCTTAGGGGTTTTTAACTATGGCTACACCTTC.

The CDR3 protein is CAITGAPNTGELFF. The CDR3 region has the DNA TGTGCCATCACAGGAGCTCCGAACACCGGGGAGCTGTTTTTT. The chain has TRBV28 and TRBJ2-2; perhaps TRBD1 as D (5 bases). Germline V lookup: CDR1 MDHEN, CDR2 SYDVKM. This CDR3 has 14 residues. V was trimmed by 10 bases and J by 0 bases, leaving 12 bases between them. The whole variable domain, filled in from reference TRBV28 and TRBJ2-2, reads DVKVTQSSRYLVKRTGEKVFLECVQDMDHENMFWYRQDPGLGLRLIYFSYDVKMKEKGDIPEGYSVSREKKERFSLILESASTNQTSMYLCAITGAPNTGELFFGEGSRLTVL.

J is TRBJ2-5 and V is TRBV9, with 12 bases fitting TRBD2. This CDR3 is 17 amino acids long. V shed 3 bases and J 3 bases; nucleotides not matched to a gene: 9. In germline, CDR1 is SGDLS, CDR2 YYNGEE. CDR3 in amino acids: CASSADSGLAGEETQYF. The CDR3, as DNA: TGTGCCAGCAGCGCAGACTCGGGACTAGCGGGCGAAGAGACCCAGTACTTC.

The V call is TRBV28, the J call TRBJ1-1; maybe TRBD1 (6 bases). Trimming removed 3 bases at V and 1 base at J, with 9 bases between. The CDR3 is 14 amino acids. Germline-derived CDR1 and CDR2 are MDHEN and SYDVKM. The CDR3: CASSLLRGNTEAFF. Written as DNA, the CDR3 is TGTGCCAGCAGTTTGCTCAGGGGGAACACTGAAGCTTTCTTT. Combining the CDR3 with reference TRBV28 and TRBJ1-1 gives the whole variable domain DVKVTQSSRYLVKRTGEKVFLECVQDMDHENMFWYRQDPGLGLRLIYFSYDVKMKEKGDIPEGYSVSREKKERFSLILESASTNQTSMYLCASSLLRGNTEAFFGQGTRLTVV.

The CDR3 spells CASSFGHESSYNEQFF. CDR3 sequence (DNA): TGTGCCAGCAGCTTTGGTCACGAGAGCTCCTACAATGAGCAGTTCTTC. The chain is built from TRBV5-5 and TRBJ2-1; unclear D gene. The CDR3 spans 16 residues. Germline V gene lookup returns CDR1 SGHKS and CDR2 YYEKEE (reference sequence). Trimming left V 2 bases short and J 0 bases short, with 12 bases between.

This clone was observed once. The chain couples TRBV7-3 to TRBJ1-1; a weak D match, TRBD1 (6 bases). V lost 5 bases, J lost 0 bases, and 16 bases lay in between. CDR1 is SGHTA, CDR2 FQGTGA, per germline. The CDR3 is 16 amino acids. CDR3 loop: CASSLQGRGVNTEAFF. The CDR3 DNA reads as TGTGCCAGCAGCCTACAGGGACGAGGGGTGAACACTGAAGCTTTCTTT.

There are a few counts of this clone. The chain couples TRBV30 to TRBJ1-5; 7 positions agree with TRBD1. Germline V gene lookup returns CDR1 GTSNPN and CDR2 SVGIG (reference sequence). The CDR3 loop spans 13 amino acids. With V trimmed by 0 bases and J by 4 bases, 0 bases remained unmatched. The CDR3 spells CAWSVQGNQPQHF. The CDR3 DNA reads TGTGCCTGGAGTGTACAGGGGAATCAGCCCCAGCATTTT.

The chain links TRBV30 to TRBJ2-7; 8 bases align to TRBD1. The CDR3 is 14 amino acids. Looked up from germline, CDR1 is GTSNPN and CDR2 is SVGIG (reference sequence). The junction had 4 bases not matched to a gene; V was cut back by 0 bases and J by 3 bases. The CDR3 nucleotides read TGTGCCTGGAGTGTAGGCGACAGGGGCTACGAGCAGTACTTC. It encodes CAWSVGDRGYEQYF.

The chain has TRBV28 and TRBJ2-3, with TRBD2 identical over 7 bases. This CDR3 has 11 residues. V dropped 7 bases and J dropped 8; count of bases not matched to a gene: 3. Per the germline V gene, CDR1 is MDHEN and CDR2 is SYDVKM. This CDR3 reads CASNWGGTQYF. The DNA for the CDR3 is TGTGCCAGCAATTGGGGGGGTACGCAGTATTTT.

J is TRBJ2-7 and V is TRBV5-4, with 13 bases fitting TRBD2. The junction had 4 bases not matched to a gene; V was cut back by 4 bases and J by 3 bases. The CDR3 sequence is 15 residues long. Germline assignment: CDR1 SGHNT and CDR2 YYREEE (reference sequence). The CDR3 region has the DNA TGTGCCAGCAGCCCCGGGACTAGCGGGAACTACGAGCAGTACTTC. This codes for CASSPGTSGNYEQYF.

The chain uses TRBV2 and TRBJ2-5; 7 bases map to TRBD2. CDR1 and CDR2 from the germline V gene are SNHLY and FYNNEI. Trimming took 6 bases from V and 2 from J; bases not matched to a gene: 3. The CDR3 consists of 13 residues. CDR3 region: CASRRERQETQYF. CDR3 in DNA: TGTGCCAGCAGGCGGGAGAGACAAGAGACCCAGTACTTC. Based on the CDR3 plus reference TRBV2 and TRBJ2-5, the full variable domain is EPEVTQTPSHQVTQMGQEVILRCVPISNHLYFYWYRQILGQKVEFLVSFYNNEISEKSEIFDDQFSVERPDGSNFTLKIRSTKLEDSAMYFCASRRERQETQYFGPGTRLLVL.

Notes on this clone: The sample has other DNA sequences that encode this CDR3 too. The gene calls are TRBV30 and TRBJ2-3; TRBD2 matches 9 bases. V dropped 4 bases and J dropped 1; count of bases not matched to a gene: 3. The CDR3 is made up of 14 amino acids. The germline V gene encodes CDR1 GTSNPN and CDR2 SVGIG (reference sequence). The CDR3 is CAWKLAGGTDTQYF. CDR3 bases: TGTGCCTGGAAATTAGCGGGGGGCACAGATACGCAGTATTTT.

The chain carries TRBV30 and TRBJ2-2; 10 nucleotides align to TRBD2. From germline, CDR1 is GTSNPN and CDR2 SVGIG (reference sequence). V shed 7 bases, J shed 4 bases, and the junction held 15 bases outside the gene matches. This CDR3 has 17 residues. For the CDR3, the DNA is TGTGCCTCCTCGGGGCTAGCGGGGGCCTCTGGCACCGGGGAGCTGTTTTTT. Protein: CASSGLAGASGTGELFF.